The clone carrying this T cell receptor (beta chain) is a singleton in its sample. The data originate from a study of Ad26.COV2.S vaccination and SARS-CoV-2 variants. Sequenced by immunoSEQ multiplex PCR; TCRdb stores in-frame clones only, minus some. This table holds some 450,000 clones, about 90% found once. Treatment specified: 15 to 20 received Ad26.COV2.S at low or high dose, single or two shots; about five received placebo; per-sample allocation not given. Samples were taken on day 63 after the first vaccine or placebo injection. Trimming took off 5 bases at V and 0 bases at J, with 20 bases between the two ends. The CDR3 extends over 18 amino acids. Germline assignment: CDR1 SGHTA and CDR2 FQGTGA.

Sequenced material: peripheral blood, taken in a trial of Ad26.COV2.S vaccine versus placebo. The J gene is TRBJ2-1, the V gene TRBV7-3; TRBD1 is a possible D gene (7 bases). This clonotype was sampled from a person aged 18-60 years who received the Ad26.COV2.S COVID-19 vaccine or a placebo. The CDR3 here is CASSRTARGAGSYNEQFF. CDR3 nucleotides: TGTGCCAGCAGCCGTACTGCCAGGGGGGCGGGCTCCTACAATGAGCAGTTCTTC. Complete variable domain (other parts from reference TRBV7-3 and TRBJ2-1): GAGVSQTPSNKVTEKGKYVELRCDPISGHTALYWYRQSLGQGPEFLIYFQGTGAADDSGLPNDRFFAVRPEGSVSTLKIQRTERGDSAVYLCASSRTARGAGSYNEQFFGPGTRLTVL.